This T cell receptor (beta chain) was captured in a study of metastatic and nonmetastatic thyroid tumors. At the level of the study: Thyroid patients, malignant and benign, had repertoires compared across blood and tumor or nodule tissue. Points from the study as a whole: In both blood and tumor samples, TCR beta diversity was reported significantly higher for malignant than benign nodules.

The V and J ends lost 2 bases and 3 bases respectively, with 19 bases between them. Germline-derived CDR1 and CDR2 are WNHNN and SYGVQD (reference sequence). The length of the CDR3 is 17 residues. This clone was found a few times. Its antigen remains unidentified. In the study's own analysis: Construction of a distant-metastasis classifier for papillary thyroid cancer relied on CDR3 differences across clinicopathological groups. TCRdb called clones again from the PCR reads with MiXCR. The V and J calls were not made by the authors but by TCRdb's processing. This table holds approximately 41,000 clones, over 25% found once. Not a single patient had been given any form of treatment at any point before undergoing thyroid surgery.

The V and J genes are TRBV10-1 and TRBJ1-2, with D perhaps TRBD1 (5 bases). Sequencing was carried out using blood. This receptor was obtained from a male donor with papillary thyroid cancer or a benign thyroid nodule (not recorded which). Some clones in this sample may be carry-over from other donors' samples. CDR3 DNA: TGCGCCAGCAGTGAGCCCATGGCCTGGATAGGGGACTATGGCTACACCTTC. It is translated as CASSEPMAWIGDYGYTF.